This TCR beta chain stems from a study of monozygotic twins with inflammatory bowel disease. Germline assignment: CDR1 SGHAT and CDR2 FQNNGV. The CDR3 consists of 14 residues. Overall study findings and caveats: Among IBD patients, TCRbeta diversity (inverse Simpson) was lower than in healthy co-twins.

As regards this clonotype: What it binds is not known.

The input for each TCR library was 3,500 to 4,000 ng of total RNA. Per sample, reverse transcription was split into eight reactions. With the 5' RACE reads reprocessed, TCRdb shows one record per CDR3 protein and no DNA. Seen in this sample are approximately 380,000 distinct CDR3 sequences; the ten most common clones hold about 2.5%. V and J are TRBV11-2 and TRBJ2-3. The sequence was obtained from a human donor with ulcerative colitis or Crohn's disease, or a healthy co-twin of an affected twin (not recorded which). Material: blood. CDR3 sequence reads: CASSVDMVVDTQYF. Full variable domain (rest looked up from reference TRBV11-2 and TRBJ2-3): EAGVAQSPRYKIIEKRQSVAFWCNPISGHATLYWYQQILGQGPKLLIQFQNNGVVDDSQLPKDRFSAERLKGVDSTLKIQPAKLEDSAVYLCASSVDMVVDTQYFGPGTRLTVL.